A single sample gave rise to the 21 T cell receptor beta chains below, sequenced in a study of T cells in Graves' hyperthyroidism and ophthalmopathy. TCR beta CDR3 sequences were amplified from RNA transcripts. With the HTBI primer set, the TCR CDR3 went through a first round of RT-PCR. Using its own MiXCR run on the multiplex PCR reads, TCRdb lists one record per CDR3 protein. The sample lists 600,000 to 800,000 distinct CDR3 sequences; about 35% were seen once. The sample taken for sequencing was blood. The receptors were gathered from a woman between 35 and 50 years old with Graves' hyperthyroidism.

This rearrangement joins TRBV28 to TRBJ2-7; no reliable D call. The CDR3 has 13 amino acids. CDR1 MDHEN and CDR2 SYDVKM come from the germline V gene. Trimming took 7 bases from V and 7 from J, leaving 17 bases between them. The CDR3 nucleotides are TGTGCCAGCACCGTGAGTCCCGGTGGGGAGCAGTACTTC. This gives the protein CASTVSPGGEQYF.

This clonotype was recorded at least ten times. The rearrangement joins TRBV11-3 to TRBJ1-2; no reliable D call. This CDR3 has 13 residues. V lost 3 bases and J lost 2, with 7 bases in between. Germline CDR1 reads SGHNT; CDR2 reads YENEEA. The DNA of the CDR3 is TGTGCCAGCAGCTTCCGAGTGAACTATGGCTACACCTTC. It codes for CASSFRVNYGYTF.

About this clonotype itself: Relative to the germline gene, one junction end is altered; a read error may explain this. This chain uses TRBV10-2 with TRBJ1-1; D is unresolved. Germline V gene sequence: CDR1 WSHSY, CDR2 SAAADI. This CDR3 is 14 amino acids long. DNA for the CDR3: TGTGCCAGCAGTTATCCTCTGACGTTTTCTGAAGCTTTCTTT. Its protein product is CASSYPLTFSEAFF.

V usage is TRBV27 and J usage is TRBJ1-5; D is unresolved. V lost 3 bases and J lost 4, with 10 bases in between. There are 14 residues in the CDR3. Germline V CDR1 and CDR2: MNHEY, SMNVEV (reference sequence). The CDR3 reads CASSLRSTNQPQHF. The CDR3 DNA is TGTGCCAGCAGTTTGCGGTCAACAAATCAGCCCCAGCATTTT.

Points on this clonotype: A much more abundant neighbour one base away suggests this may be a read error. The chain uses TRBV2 and TRBJ2-5; D ambiguous. With 10 bases removed from V and 5 bases from J, the gap between germline ends came to 11 bases. Looked up from germline, CDR1 is SNHLY and CDR2 is FYNNEI. This CDR3 region has 11 residues. Written as DNA, the CDR3 is TGTGCCAACTCGGTCACCGAGACCCAGTACTTC. Translation: CANSVTETQYF.

This clonotype was counted many times. V usage is TRBV20-1 and J usage is TRBJ1-4; D is uncertain. The germline V and J ends were trimmed by 6 bases and 0 bases, with 8 bases remaining between them. The CDR3 runs 13 residues. CDR1 and CDR2 from the germline V gene are DFQATT and SNEGSKA (reference sequence). CDR3 protein: CSASEATNEKLFF. Here the CDR3 DNA reads TGCAGTGCGTCTGAGGCAACTAATGAAAAACTGTTTTTT.

This clonotype was seen repeatedly, ten times or more. This sequence joins TRBV7-2 and TRBJ1-2, with D uncertain. The CDR3 loop spans 13 amino acids. Germline values: CDR1 SGHTA, CDR2 FQGNSA. V lost 3 bases and J lost 4, with 9 bases in between. The CDR3 sequence: CASSFLEGYGYTF. The CDR3 DNA follows: TGTGCCAGCAGCTTTCTAGAGGGCTATGGCTACACCTTC.

The rearrangement joins TRBV20-1 to TRBJ2-3; tentative D call: TRBD1 (6 bases). The CDR3 contains 13 residues. Germline loops: CDR1 DFQATT, CDR2 SNEGSKA (reference sequence). V was pared by 4 bases and J by 3 bases, with 11 bases between. CDR3 in amino acids: CSANFRGTDTQYF. DNA for the CDR3: TGCAGTGCTAATTTCAGGGGTACAGATACGCAGTATTTT.

A note on this clonotype: At one boundary the junction diverges from the germline segment, which might be a read error. The genes are TRBV10-3 and TRBJ1-2; D possibly corresponds to TRBD1 (5 bases). The CDR3 is 13 amino acids. The germline CDR1 and CDR2 sequences are ENHRY and SYGVKD. The CDR3 nucleotides read TGTGCCAGCAGTGACAGTACTCACTATGGCTACACCTTC. It is translated as CASSDSTHYGYTF.

V usage is TRBV6-4 and J usage is TRBJ2-7, with TRBD2 matching over 7 bases. The CDR3 runs to 14 residues. V lost 0 bases to trimming and J lost 5 bases; unmatched junction nucleotides: 4. CDR1 is MRHNA, CDR2 SNTAGT, per germline. CDR3 sequence: CASSDSGGTNEQYF. In nucleotides, the CDR3 is TGTGCCAGCAGTGACTCGGGTGGGACTAACGAGCAGTACTTC.

The chain couples TRBV6-6 to TRBJ1-1; TRBD1 is a possible D gene (5 bases). Trimming stripped 6 bases from V and 8 bases from J, with 22 bases between. CDR3 length equals 15 residues. Germline lookup yields CDR1 MNHNY and CDR2 SVGAGI (reference sequence). The CDR3 DNA reads TGTGCCAGCAGCCCCACCGGGCAGGGAGAAGGAGAAGCTTTCTTT. Protein product: CASSPTGQGEGEAFF.

The chain combines TRBV12-3 or TRBV12-4 with TRBJ1-1; D is unresolved. The CDR3 is made up of 14 amino acids. The ends were cut back, 2 bases at V and 2 bases at J, with 9 bases in the middle. This CDR3 is CASSLQADNTEAFF. CDR3 DNA sequence: TGTGCCAGCAGTTTACAGGCAGACAACACTGAAGCTTTCTTT.

Concerning this clonotype: Relative to the germline gene, one junction end is altered; a read error may explain this. V usage is TRBV10-3 and J usage is TRBJ1-5, with 7 bases lining up with TRBD1. The germline V gene encodes CDR1 ENHRY and CDR2 SYGVKD. This CDR3 region has 18 residues. The DNA of the CDR3 is TGTGCCAGCAGTGAAAAGCGAGGGACAGTCATTAGCAATCAGCCCCAGCATTTT. As protein: CASSEKRGTVISNQPQHF.

The sample holds many counts of this clonotype. The chain carries TRBV7-8 and TRBJ2-7; weak D call: TRBD2 (5 bases). The CDR3 is made up of 15 amino acids. Trimming stripped 5 bases from V and 0 bases from J, with 14 bases between. The germline V gene has CDR1 SGHVS and CDR2 FQNEAQ. This chain's CDR3 is CASSLSALSSYEQYF. The CDR3 bases are TGTGCCAGCAGCCTTAGCGCCCTAAGCTCCTACGAGCAGTACTTC.

This clonotype was recorded once. The junction and the germline gene differ at one end; a read error may be behind it. The rearrangement uses TRBV20-1 and TRBJ1-4; D is ambiguous. CDR1 DFQATT and CDR2 SNEGSKA come from the germline V gene (reference sequence). The CDR3 sequence is 13 residues long. In nucleotides, the CDR3 is TGCAGTGCCCCAGGCCAGGCTAATGAAAAACCGTTTTTT. It encodes CSAPGQANEKPFF.

The table lists this clonotype with many counts. The chain uses TRBV19 and TRBJ2-6, with TRBD1 matching over 7 bases. The germline V gene encodes CDR1 LNHDA and CDR2 SQIVND (reference sequence). CDR3 length: 17 amino acids. The ends lost 1 base at V and 4 bases at J; junction bases unmatched: 7. This CDR3 is CASSIGGTALGANVLTF. The CDR3, as DNA: TGTGCCAGTAGTATAGGAGGGACAGCCTTGGGGGCCAACGTCCTGACTTTC.

This clonotype has only one observation. The CDR3 protein is CASREGKALNEKLFF. The CDR3, as DNA: TGTGCCAGTAGAGAGGGGAAGGCTCTTAATGAAAAACTGTTTTTT. V usage is TRBV19 and J usage is TRBJ1-4, with a weak D call TRBD1 (5 bases). Trimming stripped 6 bases from V and 4 bases from J, with 15 bases between. CDR3 size: 15 residues. Germline V gene sequence: CDR1 LNHDA, CDR2 SQIVND (reference sequence).

This clonotype came up a few times. J is TRBJ2-5 and V is TRBV7-2; 12 bases agree with TRBD2. The ends lost 6 bases at V and 7 bases at J; junction bases unmatched: 15. The CDR3 has 17 amino acids. The germline V gene has CDR1 SGHTA and CDR2 FQGNSA. This CDR3 reads CASSSSGGAGYRGTQYF. Here the CDR3 DNA reads TGTGCCAGCAGTTCTAGCGGGGGGGCCGGGTATCGGGGGACCCAGTACTTC.

The chain is built from TRBV4-3 and TRBJ2-1; no clear D gene. Germline loops: CDR1 LGHNA, CDR2 YSLEER. The CDR3 is 13 amino acids. V lost 3 bases and J 10 bases, leaving 13 bases between the germline ends. The CDR3 nucleotides read TGCGCCAGCAGCCAGCTAGAGAATTGGGAGCAGTTCTTC. Translating gives CASSQLENWEQFF.

This clonotype occurred many times. The junction departs from the called germline gene at one end, perhaps through a read error. This chain connects TRBV20-1 to TRBJ2-5, with D possibly matching TRBD1 (5 bases). CDR3 length equals 13 residues. Germline V lookup: CDR1 DFQATT, CDR2 SNEGSKA (reference sequence). The DNA of the CDR3 is TGCAGTGCCAGAGACAGCGTACGTGAGACCCAGTACTTC. Translation gives CSARDSVRETQYF.

Many counts were recorded for this clonotype. The V call is TRBV12-3 or TRBV12-4, the J call TRBJ2-7, with D perhaps matching TRBD2 (5 bases). The CDR3 consists of 11 residues. V lost 6 bases and J 6 bases, leaving 9 bases between the germline ends. The CDR3, as DNA: TGTGCCAGCAGCCCAGAGGGCGAGCAGTACTTC. It translates to CASSPEGEQYF.